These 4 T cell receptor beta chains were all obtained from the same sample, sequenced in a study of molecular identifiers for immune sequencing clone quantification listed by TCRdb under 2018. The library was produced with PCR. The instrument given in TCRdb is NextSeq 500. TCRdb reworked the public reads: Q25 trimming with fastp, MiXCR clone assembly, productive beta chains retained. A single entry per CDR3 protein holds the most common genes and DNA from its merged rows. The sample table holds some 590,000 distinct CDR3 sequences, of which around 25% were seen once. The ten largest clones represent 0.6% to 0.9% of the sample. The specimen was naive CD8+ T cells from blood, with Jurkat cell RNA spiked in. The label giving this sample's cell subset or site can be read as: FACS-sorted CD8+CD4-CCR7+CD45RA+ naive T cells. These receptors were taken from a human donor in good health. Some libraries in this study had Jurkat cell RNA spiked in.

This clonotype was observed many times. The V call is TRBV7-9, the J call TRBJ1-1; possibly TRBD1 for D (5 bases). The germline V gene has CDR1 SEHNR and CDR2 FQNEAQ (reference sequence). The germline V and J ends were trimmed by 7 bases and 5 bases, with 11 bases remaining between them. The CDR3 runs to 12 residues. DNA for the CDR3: TGTGCCAGCACCACAGGCGGGACTGAAGCTTTCTTT. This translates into CASTTGGTEAFF.

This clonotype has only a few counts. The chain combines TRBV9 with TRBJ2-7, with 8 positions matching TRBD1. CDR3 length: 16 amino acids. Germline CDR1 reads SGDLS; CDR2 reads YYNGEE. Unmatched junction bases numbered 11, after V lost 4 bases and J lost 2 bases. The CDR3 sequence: CASSPYGQGRPYEQYF. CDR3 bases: TGTGCCAGCAGCCCTTATGGACAGGGCCGGCCCTACGAGCAGTACTTC.

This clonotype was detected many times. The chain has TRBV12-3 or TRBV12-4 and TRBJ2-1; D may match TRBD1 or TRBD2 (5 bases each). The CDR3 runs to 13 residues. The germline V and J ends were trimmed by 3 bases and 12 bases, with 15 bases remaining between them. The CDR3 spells CASSLEGTRGQFF. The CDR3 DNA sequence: TGTGCCAGCAGTTTGGAAGGGACCCGGGGGCAGTTCTTC.

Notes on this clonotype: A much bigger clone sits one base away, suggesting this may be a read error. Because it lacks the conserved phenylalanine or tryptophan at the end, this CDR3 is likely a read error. CDR3: CASSPGTAAGGEQYL. The CDR3 DNA reads TGTGCCAGCAGTCCTGGGACCGCCGCGGGAGGCGAGCAGTACCTC. This chain uses TRBV27 with TRBJ2-7, with TRBD2 identical over 8 bases. This CDR3 is 15 amino acids long. V lost 5 bases, J lost 6 bases, and 12 bases stayed unmatched. The V gene's germline CDR1 is MNHEY and CDR2 SMNVEV (reference sequence).